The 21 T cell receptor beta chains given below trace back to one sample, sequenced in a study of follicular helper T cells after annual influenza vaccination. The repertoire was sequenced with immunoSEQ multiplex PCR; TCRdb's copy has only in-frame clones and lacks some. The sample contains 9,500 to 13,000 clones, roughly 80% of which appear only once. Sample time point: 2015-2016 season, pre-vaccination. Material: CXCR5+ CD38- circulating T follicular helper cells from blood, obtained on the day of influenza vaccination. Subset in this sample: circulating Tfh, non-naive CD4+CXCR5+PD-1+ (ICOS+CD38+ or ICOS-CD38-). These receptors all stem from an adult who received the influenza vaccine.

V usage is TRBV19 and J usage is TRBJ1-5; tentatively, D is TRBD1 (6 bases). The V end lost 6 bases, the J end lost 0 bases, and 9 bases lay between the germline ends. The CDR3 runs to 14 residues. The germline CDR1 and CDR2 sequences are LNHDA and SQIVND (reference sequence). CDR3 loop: CASRAGASNQPQHF. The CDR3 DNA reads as TGTGCCAGTAGGGCAGGGGCTAGCAATCAGCCCCAGCATTTT.

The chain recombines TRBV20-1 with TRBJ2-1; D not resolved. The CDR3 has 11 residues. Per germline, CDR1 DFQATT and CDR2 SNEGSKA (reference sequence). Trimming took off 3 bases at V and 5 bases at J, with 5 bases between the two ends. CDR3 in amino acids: CSARGHNEQFF. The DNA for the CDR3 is TGCAGTGCTAGGGGTCACAATGAGCAGTTCTTC.

The CDR3: CASRKGGASVETQYF. In DNA, the CDR3 is TGTGCCAGCAGGAAAGGGGGCGCTTCAGTCGAGACCCAGTACTTC. This sequence joins TRBV28 and TRBJ2-5, with 7 bases identical to TRBD1. V trimming: 6 bases; J trimming: 5 bases; junction bases outside the gene matches: 12. Germline V gene lookup returns CDR1 MDHEN and CDR2 SYDVKM. CDR3 size: 15 residues.

DNA of the CDR3: TGCGCCAGCAGCTTCGACAGACCCACTGAAGCTTTCTTT. It yields the protein CASSFDRPTEAFF. The chain carries TRBV5-1 and TRBJ1-1; perhaps TRBD1 as D (5 bases). The CDR3 has 13 amino acids. CDR1 is SGHRS and CDR2 is YFSETQ in the germline V gene. Trimming removed 2 bases at V and 4 bases at J, with 9 bases between.

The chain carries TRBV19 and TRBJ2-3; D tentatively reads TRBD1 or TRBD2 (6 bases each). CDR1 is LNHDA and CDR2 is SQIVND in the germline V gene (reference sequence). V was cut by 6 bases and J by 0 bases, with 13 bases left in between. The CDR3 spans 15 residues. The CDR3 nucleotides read TGTGCCAGTAGAGATACGGGGGCTAGCACAGATACGCAGTATTTT. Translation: CASRDTGASTDTQYF. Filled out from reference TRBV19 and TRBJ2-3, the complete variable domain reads DGGITQSPKYLFRKEGQNVTLSCEQNLNHDAMYWYRQDPGQGLRLIYYSQIVNDFQKGDIAEGYSVSREKKESFPLTVTSAQKNPTAFYLCASRDTGASTDTQYFGPGTRLTVL.

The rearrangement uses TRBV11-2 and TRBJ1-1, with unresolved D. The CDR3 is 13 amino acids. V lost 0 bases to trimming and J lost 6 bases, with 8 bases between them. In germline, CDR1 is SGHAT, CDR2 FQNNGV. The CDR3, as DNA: TGTGCCAGCAGCTTAGACACAAGGGCTGAAGCTTTCTTT. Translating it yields CASSLDTRAEAFF.

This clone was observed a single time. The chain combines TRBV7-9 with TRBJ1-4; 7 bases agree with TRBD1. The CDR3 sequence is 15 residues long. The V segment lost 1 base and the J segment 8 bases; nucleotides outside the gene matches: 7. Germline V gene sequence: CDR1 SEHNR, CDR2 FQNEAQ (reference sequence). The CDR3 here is CASSLGGGAGEKLFF. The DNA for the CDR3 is TGTGCCAGCAGCTTAGGAGGGGGCGCGGGGGAAAAACTGTTTTTT.

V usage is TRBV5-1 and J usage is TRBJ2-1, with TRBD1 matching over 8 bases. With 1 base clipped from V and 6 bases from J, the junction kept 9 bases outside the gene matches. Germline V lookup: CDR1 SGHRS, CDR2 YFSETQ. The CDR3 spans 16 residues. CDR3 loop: CASSLSRTGSGNEQFF. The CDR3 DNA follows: TGCGCCAGCAGCTTGTCTCGGACAGGGTCCGGCAATGAGCAGTTCTTC.

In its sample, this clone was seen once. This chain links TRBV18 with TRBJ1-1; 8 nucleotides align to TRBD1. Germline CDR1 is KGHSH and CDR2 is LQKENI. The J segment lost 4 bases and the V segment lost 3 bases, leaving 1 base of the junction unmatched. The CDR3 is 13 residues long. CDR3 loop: CASSPDRGTEAFF. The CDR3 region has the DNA TGTGCCAGCTCACCCGACAGGGGCACTGAAGCTTTCTTT.

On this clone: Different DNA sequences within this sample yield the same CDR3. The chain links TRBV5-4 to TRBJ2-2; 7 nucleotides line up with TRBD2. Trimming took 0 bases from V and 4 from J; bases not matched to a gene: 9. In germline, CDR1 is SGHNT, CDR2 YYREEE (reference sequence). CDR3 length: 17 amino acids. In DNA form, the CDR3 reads TGTGCCAGCAGCTTGGGTGGTCGGGGCGGGGGCACCGGGGAGCTGTTTTTT. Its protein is CASSLGGRGGGTGELFF. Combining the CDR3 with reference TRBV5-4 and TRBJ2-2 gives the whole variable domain ETGVTQSPTHLIKTRGQQVTLRCSSQSGHNTVSWYQQALGQGPQFIFQYYREEENGRGNFPPRFSGLQFPNYSSELNVNALELDDSALYLCASSLGGRGGGTGELFFGEGSRLTVL.

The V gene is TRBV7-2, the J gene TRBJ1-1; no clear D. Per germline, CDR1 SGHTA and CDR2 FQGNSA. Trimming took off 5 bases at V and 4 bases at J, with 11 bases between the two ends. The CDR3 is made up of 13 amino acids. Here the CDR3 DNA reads TGTGCCAGCAGCCCCGACCGGTCCACTGAAGCTTTCTTT. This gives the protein CASSPDRSTEAFF. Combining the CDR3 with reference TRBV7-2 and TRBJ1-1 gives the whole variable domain GAGVSQSPSNKVTEKGKDVELRCDPISGHTALYWYRQSLGQGLEFLIYFQGNSAPDKSGLPSDRFSAERTGGSVSTLTIQRTQQEDSAVYLCASSPDRSTEAFFGQGTRLTVV.

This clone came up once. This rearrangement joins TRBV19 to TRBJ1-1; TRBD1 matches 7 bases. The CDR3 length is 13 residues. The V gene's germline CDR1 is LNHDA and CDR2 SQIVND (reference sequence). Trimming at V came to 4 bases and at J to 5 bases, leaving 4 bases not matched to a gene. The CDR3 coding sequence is TGTGCCAGTAGTAACCAGGGGGGGACTGAAGCTTTCTTT. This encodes CASSNQGGTEAFF.

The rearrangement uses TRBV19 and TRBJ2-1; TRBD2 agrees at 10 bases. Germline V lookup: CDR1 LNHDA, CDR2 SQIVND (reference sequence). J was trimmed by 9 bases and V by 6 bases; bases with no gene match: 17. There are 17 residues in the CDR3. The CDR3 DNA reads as TGTGCCAGTAGGGTCAAAGGTAACCTAGCGGGAGTGCTTGAGCAGTTCTTC. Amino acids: CASRVKGNLAGVLEQFF.

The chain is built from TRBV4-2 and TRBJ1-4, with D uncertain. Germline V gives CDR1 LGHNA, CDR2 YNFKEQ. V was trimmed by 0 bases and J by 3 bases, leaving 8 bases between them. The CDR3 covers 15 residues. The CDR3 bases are TGTGCCAGCAGCCAAGATAACAGACCTAATGAAAAACTGTTTTTT. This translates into CASSQDNRPNEKLFF.

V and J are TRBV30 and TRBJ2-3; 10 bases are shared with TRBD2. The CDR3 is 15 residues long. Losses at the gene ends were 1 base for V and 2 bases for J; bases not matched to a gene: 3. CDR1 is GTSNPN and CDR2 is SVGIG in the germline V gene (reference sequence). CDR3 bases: TGTGCCTGGAGTGGGACTAGCGGTTTCACAGATACGCAGTATTTT. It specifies CAWSGTSGFTDTQYF. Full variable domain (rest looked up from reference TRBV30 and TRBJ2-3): SQTIHQWPATLVQPVGSPLSLECTVEGTSNPNLYWYRQAAGRGLQLLFYSVGIGQISSEVPQNLSASRPQDRQFILSSKKLLLSDSGFYLCAWSGTSGFTDTQYFGPGTRLTVL.

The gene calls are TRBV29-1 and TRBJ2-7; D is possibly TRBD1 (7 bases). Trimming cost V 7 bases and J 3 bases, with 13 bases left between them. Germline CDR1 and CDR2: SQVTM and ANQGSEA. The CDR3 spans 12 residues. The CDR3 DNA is TGCAGCGGGGGGCGGGACAGCTACGAGCAGTACTTC. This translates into CSGGRDSYEQYF.

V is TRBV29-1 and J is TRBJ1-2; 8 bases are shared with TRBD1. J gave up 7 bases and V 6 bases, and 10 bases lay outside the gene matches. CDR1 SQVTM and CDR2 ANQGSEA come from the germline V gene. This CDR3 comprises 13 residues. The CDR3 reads CSVAEGRGLGYTF. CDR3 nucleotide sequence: TGCAGCGTGGCGGAGGGCAGGGGGCTTGGCTACACCTTC.

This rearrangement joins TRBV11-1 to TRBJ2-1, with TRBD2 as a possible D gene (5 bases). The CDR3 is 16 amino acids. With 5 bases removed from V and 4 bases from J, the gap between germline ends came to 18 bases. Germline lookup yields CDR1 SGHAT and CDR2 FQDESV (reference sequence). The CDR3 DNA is TGTGCCAGCAGCGTAACGGGCACGACTAATTACAATGAGCAGTTCTTC. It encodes CASSVTGTTNYNEQFF.

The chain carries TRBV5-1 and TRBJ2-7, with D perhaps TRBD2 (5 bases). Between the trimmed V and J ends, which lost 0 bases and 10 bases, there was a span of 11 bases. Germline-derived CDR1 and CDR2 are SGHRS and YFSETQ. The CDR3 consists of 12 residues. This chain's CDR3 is CASSLDDGNQYF. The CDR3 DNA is TGCGCCAGCAGCTTGGATGACGGGAATCAGTACTTC.

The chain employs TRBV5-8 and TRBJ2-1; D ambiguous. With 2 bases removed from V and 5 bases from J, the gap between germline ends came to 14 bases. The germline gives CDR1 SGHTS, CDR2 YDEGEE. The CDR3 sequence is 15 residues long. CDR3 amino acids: CASSFFIPIDNEQFF. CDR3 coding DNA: TGTGCCAGCAGCTTTTTTATTCCCATCGACAATGAGCAGTTCTTC.

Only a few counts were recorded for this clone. The CDR3 coding sequence is TGCAGTGCGGAGGACAGGGATCTGTACTTC. It encodes CSAEDRDLYF. V usage is TRBV20-1 and J usage is TRBJ2-7; 8 bases align to TRBD1. V trimming: 6 bases; J trimming: 12 bases; junction bases outside the gene matches: 7. The V gene's germline CDR1 is DFQATT and CDR2 SNEGSKA (reference sequence). The CDR3 extends over 10 amino acids.